What follows is one TCR beta chain and its context. The sample belongs to a study of OX40 agonist ivuxolimab in advanced cancers. Study as a whole: Every 2 weeks, patients received ivuxolimab intravenously, dosed at 0.01 to 10 mg/kg.

Germline V gives CDR1 SGDLS, CDR2 YYNGEE. The CDR3 sequence is 12 residues long. With 0 bases removed from V and 10 bases from J, the gap between germline ends came to 8 bases. The method was immunoSEQ multiplex PCR; TCRdb's version includes in-frame clones alone and lacks a portion of them. The profile shows fewer than 60,000 clones, approximately 79% of them singletons. The sequence was obtained from an adult with an advanced solid tumor such as melanoma, head and neck, liver or kidney cancer. This sequence joins TRBV9 and TRBJ2-1; D remains unclear. The input for sequencing was CD4+ or CD8+ T cells sorted from blood, taken in a trial of the OX40 agonist ivuxolimab. CDR3 DNA: TGTGCCAGCAGCGTAGTAGGGCAGGAGCAGTTCTTC. It codes for CASSVVGQEQFF. The full variable domain, with the rest looked up from reference TRBV9 and TRBJ2-1, is DSGVTQTPKHLITATGQRVTLRCSPRSGDLSVYWYQQSLDQGLQFLIQYYNGEERAKGNILERFSAQQFPDLHSELNLSSLELGDSALYFCASSVVGQEQFFGPGTRLTVL.